Below, 24 T cell receptor beta chains from the same sample are listed, as sequenced in a study of immune heterogeneity within non-small cell lung tumors (dated by TCRdb to 2016 to 2018). Genomic DNA was extracted from bulk tumor tissue and used as the TCR template, and approximately 600 ng gDNA was amplified per sample. Multiple biopsies per primary tumor were taken during surgery, spaced as far apart as possible within the tumor mass. Patients in the study cohort, which was described as untreated, were newly diagnosed NSCLC cases going through curative surgery. Sequencing took place on a HiSeq X Ten. The TCR beta CDR3 region was amplified with a multiplex PCR system, in which a first round of 9 to 11 cycles was run using 32 V-gene forward and 13 J-gene reverse primers. Starting from the raw public reads, TCRdb applied fastp trimming at Q25, assembled clones with MiXCR and retained in-frame beta chains. Rows with one shared CDR3 protein collapse into an entry with the most common genes and DNA. Within this sample are approximately 6,100 distinct CDR3 sequences, with 18% of them counted one time only. The ten largest clonotypes hold around 3.7% of the sample.

The sequenced material came from lung tumor tissue. The receptors come from a man in his forties with non-small cell lung cancer.

Only a few counts were recorded for this clonotype. An end of the junction does not agree with germline; a read error may underlie this. V usage is TRBV2 and J usage is TRBJ1-1; D is possibly TRBD1 (5 bases). The germline gives CDR1 SNHLY, CDR2 FYNNEI. The CDR3 covers 15 residues. CDR3 region: CSSVQGYFVNTEAFF. CDR3 sequence (DNA): TGTTCCAGCGTTCAGGGATATTTTGTGAACACTGAAGCTTTCTTT.

This clonotype is labeled as medium-sized (0.01 to 0.1%). The V and J genes are TRBV5-1 and TRBJ1-6, with D perhaps matching TRBD1 (6 bases). Germline CDR1 reads SGHRS; CDR2 reads YFSETQ. V was clipped by 4 bases and J by 7 bases, with 18 bases between them. The CDR3 has 16 residues. The CDR3 spells CASSPGRGGGNSPLHF. The CDR3 DNA follows: TGCGCCAGCAGCCCCGGCCGGGGGGGCGGCAATTCACCCCTCCACTTT.

With regard to this clonotype: A much larger clonotype is one base distant, so this may be a read error. The chain uses TRBV24-1 and TRBJ2-4, with D perhaps TRBD2 (5 bases). CDR1 is KGHDR, CDR2 SFDVKD, per germline. The CDR3 is 15 amino acids. In DNA form, the CDR3 reads TGTCTCACCAGTGATTTGAGGGTCATAGGAAACATTCAGTACTTC. The encoded protein is CLTSDLRVIGNIQYF.

For this clonotype: Since a much larger clone is just one base distant, this may be a read error. This chain's CDR3 is CASSQASAIYYEQYF. DNA for the CDR3: TGTGCCAGCAGCCAGGCGAGCGCGATATACTACGAGCAGTACTTC. V is TRBV4-2 and J is TRBJ2-7; D gene ambiguous. Looked up from germline, CDR1 is LGHNA and CDR2 is YNFKEQ. This CDR3 region has 15 residues. V was cut by 3 bases and J by 3 bases, with 15 bases left in between.

This clonotype was seen many times. The J gene is TRBJ2-1, the V gene TRBV5-1; 7 bases are a match to TRBD1. Germline values: CDR1 SGHRS, CDR2 YFSETQ. This CDR3 contains 13 residues. With 4 bases clipped from V and 10 bases from J, the junction kept 8 bases outside the gene matches. The CDR3, as DNA: TGCGCCAGCAGCGGCACAGGGGATCGCGAGCAGTTCTTC. Protein: CASSGTGDREQFF.

In regard to this clonotype: This may stem from a read error, because a much larger clone lies one nucleotide away. V gene TRBV20-1 combines with J gene TRBJ1-1; a weak D match, TRBD1 (6 bases). Trimming shortened V by 3 bases and J by 5 bases, and 13 bases separated the two germline ends. Per germline, CDR1 DFQATT and CDR2 SNEGSKA (reference sequence). The CDR3 runs to 13 residues. The CDR3 loop is CSASNRVRTEAFF. CDR3 sequence (DNA): TGCAGTGCTAGTAACAGGGTGAGGACTGAAGCTTTCTTT.

Judged by abundance, this clonotype is medium-sized (0.01 to 0.1%). The V gene is TRBV18, the J gene TRBJ1-3, with D hard to call. Germline V gene sequence: CDR1 KGHSH, CDR2 LQKENI. The germline V and J ends were trimmed by 3 bases and 3 bases, with 9 bases remaining between them. The CDR3 totals 14 residues. CDR3 protein: CASSPLQDGNTIYF. CDR3 sequence (DNA): TGTGCCAGCTCACCCCTCCAGGATGGAAACACCATATATTTT.

This clonotype is medium-sized in the sample. V is TRBV30 and J is TRBJ1-2; TRBD1 is a possible D gene (5 bases). Per the germline V gene, CDR1 is GTSNPN and CDR2 is SVGIG (reference sequence). The V and J ends lost 2 bases and 3 bases respectively, with 13 bases between them. This CDR3 is 14 amino acids long. The CDR3 protein is CAWSSLGVYYGYTF. CDR3 nucleotide sequence: TGTGCCTGGAGTTCCCTAGGGGTGTACTATGGCTACACCTTC.

Details on this clonotype: This may come from a read error, since a much larger clone is one base off. This chain uses TRBV11-2 with TRBJ1-6; a weak D match, TRBD1 (5 bases). The CDR3 length is 13 residues. Germline V gene lookup returns CDR1 SGHAT and CDR2 FQNNGV. Trimming cost V 5 bases and J 12 bases, with 14 bases left between them. CDR3 nucleotide sequence: TGTGCCAGCAGCGCCGGACATGGTTTACCCCTCCACTTT. This sequence encodes CASSAGHGLPLHF.

This clonotype is judged medium-sized. V and J are TRBV5-1 and TRBJ2-1, with 12 bases aligning to TRBD2. The CDR3 sequence is 15 residues long. Germline V gives CDR1 SGHRS, CDR2 YFSETQ. V was clipped by 0 bases and J by 8 bases; unmatched bases: 3. For the CDR3, the DNA is TGCGCCAGCAGCTTGGCCGGGACTAGCGGGTATGAGCAGTTCTTC. Its protein product is CASSLAGTSGYEQFF.

This clonotype is medium-sized (0.01 to 0.1%) within its sample. This chain uses TRBV19 with TRBJ2-3; TRBD1 matches 10 bases. Germline assignment: CDR1 LNHDA and CDR2 SQIVND (reference sequence). With V trimmed by 1 base and J by 3 bases, 1 base remained unmatched. CDR3 length: 15 amino acids. The CDR3 DNA is TGTGCCAGTAGTATAGGGGACAGGGGAACAGATACGCAGTATTTT. As protein: CASSIGDRGTDTQYF.

This clonotype is medium-sized within its sample. The chain employs TRBV6-1 and TRBJ2-3, with TRBD2 matching 7 bases. Trimming cost V 4 bases and J 0 bases; bases outside gene matches: 4. CDR3 size: 15 residues. Germline V lookup: CDR1 MNHNS, CDR2 SASEGT. The CDR3 protein is CASSGSGISTDTQYF. CDR3 nucleotides: TGTGCCAGCAGTGGAAGCGGGATTAGCACAGATACGCAGTATTTT.

For this clonotype: A single base separates this from a much larger clone, so it may be a read error. The chain joins TRBV5-1 to TRBJ1-2; D is possibly TRBD1 (6 bases). CDR1 is SGHRS, CDR2 YFSETQ, per germline. There are 13 residues in the CDR3. The germline V and J ends were trimmed by 6 bases and 3 bases, with 12 bases remaining between them. CDR3: CASNWTVYYGYTF. In DNA, the CDR3 is TGCGCCAGCAACTGGACAGTCTACTATGGCTACACCTTC. Looking up the rest from reference TRBV5-1 and TRBJ1-2 gives the full variable domain: KAGVTQTPRYLIKTRGQQVTLSCSPISGHRSVSWYQQTPGQGLQFLFEYFSETQRNKGNFPGRFSGRQFSNSRSEMNVSTLELGDSALYLCASNWTVYYGYTFGSGTRLTVV.

This clonotype showed up just a few times. This may stem from a read error, because a much larger clone lies one nucleotide away. V gene TRBV6-1 combines with J gene TRBJ2-1, with TRBD1 as a possible D gene (6 bases). CDR1 MNHNS and CDR2 SASEGT come from the germline V gene. The CDR3 totals 16 residues. DNA for the CDR3: TGTGCCAGCACTGAAAGGGACACTATCTCCTACAATGGGCAGTTCTTC. Protein sequence: CASTERDTISYNGQFF.

Judged by abundance, this clonotype is medium-sized (0.01 to 0.1%). V usage is TRBV20-1 and J usage is TRBJ2-1; the D gene is possibly TRBD1 (7 bases). This CDR3 has 21 residues. The germline gives CDR1 DFQATT, CDR2 SNEGSKA (reference sequence). V was trimmed by 0 bases and J by 3 bases, leaving 30 bases between them. CDR3 nucleotides: TGCAGTGCTAGAGATCTGTGGGGCACAGGGGAGGAAGAGCGGATCTACAATGAGCAGTTCTTC. Amino acid sequence: CSARDLWGTGEEERIYNEQFF.

The V call is TRBV6-6, the J call TRBJ1-5, with D unresolved. Germline CDR1 MNHNY, CDR2 SVGAGI (reference sequence). V gave up 2 bases and J gave up 5 bases, with 7 bases separating them. CDR3 length: 13 residues. The CDR3 is CASSYAPDQPQHF. In nucleotides, the CDR3 is TGTGCCAGCAGTTACGCCCCCGATCAGCCCCAGCATTTT.

In this sample, this clonotype is medium-sized. This chain connects TRBV27 to TRBJ2-7; no clear D. Germline assignment: CDR1 MNHEY and CDR2 SMNVEV (reference sequence). The CDR3 is made up of 13 amino acids. V gave up 5 bases and J gave up 3 bases, with 11 bases separating them. CDR3 loop: CASSPHTLYEQYF. The DNA of the CDR3 is TGTGCCAGCAGTCCCCACACCCTCTACGAGCAGTACTTC.

By share, this clonotype counts as medium-sized (0.01 to 0.1%). The chain is built from TRBV15 and TRBJ1-5, with D uncertain. The CDR3 has 13 amino acids. In germline, CDR1 is LNHNV, CDR2 YYDKDF (reference sequence). V was shortened by 0 bases and J by 7 bases, with 7 bases between the two germline ends. This CDR3 is CATSRDPAQPQHF. The CDR3 DNA reads TGTGCCACCAGCAGAGATCCCGCCCAGCCCCAGCATTTT.

This clonotype has more than one count but fewer than ten. For the CDR3, the DNA is TGTGCCAGCAGCTTAGGTACGTGGATGACGCAGTATTTT. Amino acids: CASSLGTWMTQYF. This chain links TRBV11-2 with TRBJ2-3; D remains ambiguous. This CDR3 region has 13 residues. V lost 1 base, J lost 9 bases, and 11 bases lay in between. CDR1 is SGHAT and CDR2 is FQNNGV in the germline V gene.

This clonotype occurred a few times. This chain connects TRBV10-3 to TRBJ2-3; TRBD2 aligns across 8 bases. The V gene end was trimmed by 10 bases and the J gene end by 6 bases; junction bases not matched to a gene: 9. CDR1 is ENHRY, CDR2 SYGVKD, per germline. CDR3 length: 13 residues. This CDR3 reads CATFTSGWDTQYF. Written as DNA, the CDR3 is TGTGCCACGTTCACTAGCGGATGGGATACGCAGTATTTT.

Judged by abundance, this clonotype is medium-sized. The V and J genes are TRBV9 and TRBJ2-3, with a tentative D call TRBD1 (6 bases). Trimming took off 5 bases at V and 2 bases at J, with 12 bases between the two ends. CDR1 is SGDLS and CDR2 is YYNGEE in the germline V gene. This CDR3 spans 14 amino acids. The CDR3 is CASSWDTSTDTQYF. For the CDR3, the DNA is TGTGCCAGCAGTTGGGACACCTCCACAGATACGCAGTATTTT. The entire variable domain, with the rest obtained from reference TRBV9 and TRBJ2-3, is as follows: DSGVTQTPKHLITATGQRVTLRCSPRSGDLSVYWYQQSLDQGLQFLIQYYNGEERAKGNILERFSAQQFPDLHSELNLSSLELGDSALYFCASSWDTSTDTQYFGPGTRLTVL.

By sample fraction, this clonotype is medium-sized (0.01 to 0.1%). The chain is built from TRBV20-1 and TRBJ1-2; tentatively, D is TRBD1 (6 bases). Trimming removed 0 bases at V and 4 bases at J, with 15 bases between. The CDR3 runs to 15 residues. The germline V gene encodes CDR1 DFQATT and CDR2 SNEGSKA (reference sequence). In DNA form, the CDR3 reads TGCAGTGCTAGAGATCGGGACAAGGGAGGCTATGGCTACACCTTC. Amino acid sequence: CSARDRDKGGYGYTF.

Remarks on this clonotype: A much larger clone differs from this one at a single base, so this may be a read error. CDR3 amino acids: CARRRGDTEAFF. CDR3 DNA sequence: TGTGCCAGAAGAAGGGGCGACACTGAAGCTTTCTTT. This chain joins TRBV19 and TRBJ1-1, with a tentative D call TRBD1 (5 bases). Germline CDR1 reads LNHDA; CDR2 reads SQIVND (reference sequence). The V and J ends lost 9 bases and 3 bases respectively, with 11 bases between them. This CDR3 contains 12 residues.

This clonotype qualifies as medium-sized. The chain joins TRBV28 to TRBJ1-1, with D unclear. Trimming removed 3 bases at V and 0 bases at J, with 11 bases between. Germline V lookup: CDR1 MDHEN, CDR2 SYDVKM. The CDR3 loop spans 15 amino acids. CDR3 DNA: TGTGCCAGCAGTTTCGGGTACGGGGTGAACACTGAAGCTTTCTTT. Protein product: CASSFGYGVNTEAFF.